This T cell receptor (beta chain) was sequenced during a study of T cells after yellow fever vaccination. Study in general: In the case of low-cell-number fractions, SMART-Seq v4 Ultra Low Input was used for preparation.

With regard to this clonotype: Its target is not known.

V lost 1 base and J lost 4, with 17 bases in between. This CDR3 is built from 18 residues. Points from the study as a whole: Reappearance after the booster was observed for most primary-vaccination clones (96% CD4, almost 90% CD8). A limited proportion of clonotypes was detected within both the CD4 and CD8 compartments.

As TCR cDNA was made by 5'RACE template switching, a universal primer site and UMIs were added. Using its own MiXCR run on the 5' RACE reads, TCRdb lists one record per CDR3 protein. The top ten hold 0.5% to 0.6% of the sample, which has 300,000 or so distinct CDR3 sequences, over 10% seen once. The receptor was isolated from a man aged 25-45 years who received the YFV17D yellow fever vaccine. The chain links TRBV12-3 or TRBV12-4 to TRBJ2-6; D possibly corresponds to TRBD1 (6 bases). Sequenced here: CD4+ T cells sorted from PBMCs, sampled 45 days after the yellow fever booster vaccination. The CDR3 DNA follows: TGTGCCAGCAGTTTAGGTTCTTACAGGGCTTTGGGGGCCAACGTCCTGACTTTC. This sequence encodes CASSLGSYRALGANVLTF.